The text below deals with one TCR beta chain. These data belong to a study of T cells after yellow fever vaccination. V shed 1 base and J shed 7 bases, with 17 bases lying between them. CDR3 length equals 15 residues. Per germline, CDR1 SGHDT and CDR2 YYEEEE. Universal primer sites and UMIs were introduced during 5'RACE template-switching synthesis of TCR cDNA. TCRdb processed the 5' RACE reads anew with MiXCR; each CDR3 protein has one entry. Of about 170,000 distinct CDR3 sequences listed, around 10% are singletons. The clonotype comes from a man younger than 35 who received the YFV17D yellow fever vaccine. The specimen comprised CD8+ T cells sorted from PBMCs, sampled 15 days after the yellow fever booster vaccination. V gene TRBV5-6 combines with J gene TRBJ2-5; tentative D call: TRBD1 (5 bases). Here the CDR3 reads CASSLMPGSRGTQYF. CDR3 bases: TGTGCCAGCAGCTTGATGCCAGGGTCAAGAGGGACCCAGTACTTC. Complete variable domain (other parts from reference TRBV5-6 and TRBJ2-5): DAGVTQSPTHLIKTRGQQVTLRCSPKSGHDTVSWYQQALGQGPQFIFQYYEEEERQRGNFPDRFSGHQFPNYSSELNVNALLLGDSALYLCASSLMPGSRGTQYFGPGTRLLVL.